The clone carrying this T cell receptor (beta chain) has more than one count but fewer than ten. TCRdb keeps only in-frame clones here, not all; method: immunoSEQ multiplex PCR. The sample includes some 200,000 clones, 80% to 90% of them seen just once. This entry comes from a study of blood T cell repertoires in COVID-19. Study-level background: Specimens from acute and convalescent COVID-19 originated in the United States, Italy and Spain.

This CDR3 has 16 amino acids. After removal of 3 bases from V and 0 bases from J, the junction contained 7 bases not matched to a gene. Germline lookup yields CDR1 LNHDA and CDR2 SQIVND (reference sequence). This study enrolled people aged 18 to 89 from about two dozen US geographic areas. The source material was PBMCs or T cells enriched from blood (not recorded which). The chain is built from TRBV19 and TRBJ2-7; TRBD2 aligns across 8 bases. The source is a man aged 40-49 years who had recovered from COVID-19. DNA of the CDR3: TGTGCCAGTAGTATGTCGGCGGGAGGTTTCTCCTACGAGCAGTACTTC. It specifies CASSMSAGGFSYEQYF. Based on the CDR3 plus reference TRBV19 and TRBJ2-7, the full variable domain is DGGITQSPKYLFRKEGQNVTLSCEQNLNHDAMYWYRQDPGQGLRLIYYSQIVNDFQKGDIAEGYSVSREKKESFPLTVTSAQKNPTAFYLCASSMSAGGFSYEQYFGPGTRLTVT.